This TCR beta chain was found in a study of T cell clonotyping in hematopoietic cell transplantation. The study, taken as a whole, reports: Broader posttransplant TCR repertoire diversity was predicted by graft donor and pretransplant recipient Inverse Simpson Index values. After transplant, recipient diversity fell while pathologically expanded clonotypes grew through day 180. No sorting was done, leaving CD4 and CD8 contributions mixed. At the given depth, recipient repertoires were over 95% de novo clonotypes.

The junction had 14 bases not matched to a gene; V was cut back by 7 bases and J by 0 bases. The CDR3 extends over 18 amino acids. CDR1 and CDR2 (germline): SGHVS, FNYEAQ. TCRdb keeps only in-frame clones here, not all; method: immunoSEQ multiplex PCR. The sample has 4,500 to 5,000 clones; about 90% are singletons. Concerning this clone itself: Its antigen is currently unknown.

The source is a man aged 35-49 years in good health. Some clones in this sample may be carry-over from other donors' samples. The source material was peripheral blood mononuclear cells. V usage is TRBV7-6 and J usage is TRBJ2-2, with 7 bases fitting TRBD2. The CDR3 DNA is TGTGCCAGCACCCCCCGAGCGGGGCGATACGCGAACACCGGGGAGCTGTTTTTT. Translated, it gives CASTPRAGRYANTGELFF.